This T cell receptor (beta chain) comes out of a study of identical twins (TCRdb year 2016). Regarding the study in general: TCR alpha and beta repertoires from monozygotic twins, unrelated adults of various ages and cord blood were deep-sequenced to test whether fetal clonotypes persist. To rule out contamination, the twin experiments were replicated at different times with different library preparation protocols.

Library generation was performed with 5' RACE. The sequencer was an Illumina HiSeq 2000. Template switching added a universal primer binding site, and the final cDNA carried a unique molecular identifier that allowed TCR cDNA molecules to be counted accurately. First-strand cDNA for TCR alpha and beta chains was synthesized from specific primers in the conserved constant-segment region. To control for contamination, every cDNA library carried two barcodes: a SMART-Mk sample barcode plus Illumina barcodes. TruSeq adapter sequences and Illumina sample barcodes were added in two successive PCR steps. The Illumina HiSeq platform was used with custom primers to sequence TCR alpha and beta cDNA libraries. The source study handled its data this way. MiGEC was used to process raw reads and extract unique molecular identifiers, and MiXCR was used to find CDR3 positions. For each individual, recombination models were inferred using an EM algorithm with the repgenHMM and IGoR tools. The tcR package in R was used for shared clonotype analysis, with sharing normalized by the product of cloneset sizes. To study raw recombination without the effects of thymic and clonal selection, out-of-frame nonproductive sequences were analyzed. TCRdb's own reprocessing of the public reads used fastp at Q25 and MiXCR and kept productive beta chains. Records with the same CDR3 protein are collapsed into one entry carrying the most frequent genes and DNA. These V and J calls originate from TCRdb's pipeline instead of the authors' own analysis. Here the sample has 350,000 or so distinct CDR3 sequences; around 9.7% occur a single time. Under 10% of the sample belongs to the ten largest clones.

CDR3 length: 14 amino acids, cysteine to phenylalanine. The DNA shown is the 42-base CDR3, in frame from base 1. CDR1 and CDR2 (SQVTM, ANQGSEA) derive from the germline V gene. Trimming takes 6 bases from V and 2 bases from J, and the germline ends sit 15 bases apart. About this clonotype: Its cognate antigen has yet to be identified. No base quality information exists; no much larger clone differs at one position.

Broad study findings and their caveats: Because the same donors could not be followed over many years, the conclusions relied on cross-sectional statistical analysis. Invariant T cells such as MAIT and iNKT could partly confound zero-insertion analyses, though diverse VJ usage argued against this for most clonotypes. Excess twin sharing in beta out-of-frame sequences was weaker because fewer shared sequences lowered the signal-to-noise ratio. Compared with coincidental sharing between unrelated individuals, an excess of low generation-probability sequences was observed among out-of-frame TCR alpha sequences shared between twins. Out-of-frame TCR alpha sharing in monozygotic twins was systematically underestimated by recombination models, whereas sharing between unrelated individuals was in agreement with the recombination models. Abundant cord blood beta clonotypes carried fewer insertions; young adult naive repertoires showed a weaker similar trend, while memory repertoires showed none.

All donors were healthy Caucasians. Three unrelated non-twin adults were additionally sequenced: a male aged 18 to 29, a male aged 50 to 60 and a female aged 50 to 60. Using Miltenyi CD45RO+ enrichment and human naive T-cell isolation kits, memory (CD45RO+) and naive T cells were isolated from PBMC. The receptor's source is a woman aged 45-65 years in good health. The sequence joins TRBV29-1 to TRBJ2-3, with the D gene tentatively TRBD1 or TRBD2, based on 7 matching bases in each. The sequencing sample was made of naive T cells sorted from blood. The intended sense of this specimen's cell subset or site label: cells isolated with a human naive T-cell isolation kit. The DNA sequence follows: TGCAGCGTCCCAGGGGGGGGGACCACAGATACGCAGTATTTT. The translation is CSVPGGGTTDTQYF.